These 22 T cell receptor beta chains were all obtained from the same sample, sequenced in a study of long-term antiretroviral therapy in people with HIV. Samples were assayed with immunoSEQ v3.0 at survey level. TCRdb keeps only in-frame clones here, not all; method: immunoSEQ multiplex PCR. The table records about 29,000 clones, 75% to 90% of them present only once. Sequenced here: unsorted PBMCs, sampled 3.2 years before starting antiretroviral therapy. These TCRs come from a man aged 50-59 years with HIV.

This clone was seen only a few times. This rearrangement joins TRBV5-4 to TRBJ2-7; perhaps TRBD1 as D (5 bases). The germline V gene encodes CDR1 SGHNT and CDR2 YYREEE (reference sequence). V was cut by 10 bases and J by 2 bases, with 13 bases left in between. This CDR3 spans 12 amino acids. In DNA form, the CDR3 reads TGTGCCTACAGGACCAATACCTACGAGCAGTACTTC. It is translated as CAYRTNTYEQYF. Full variable domain (rest looked up from reference TRBV5-4 and TRBJ2-7): ETGVTQSPTHLIKTRGQQVTLRCSSQSGHNTVSWYQQALGQGPQFIFQYYREEENGRGNFPPRFSGLQFPNYSSELNVNALELDDSALYLCAYRTNTYEQYFGPGTRLTVT.

V usage is TRBV18 and J usage is TRBJ1-2; D uncertain. V was shortened by 2 bases and J by 3 bases, with 10 bases between the two germline ends. The germline V gene encodes CDR1 KGHSH and CDR2 LQKENI. The length of the CDR3 is 14 residues. The CDR3 here is CASSPTYGYYGYTF. The CDR3 nucleotides read TGTGCCAGCTCACCAACCTACGGGTACTATGGCTACACCTTC. The complete variable domain, with remaining parts taken from reference TRBV18 and TRBJ1-2, reads NAGVMQNPRHLVRRRGQEARLRCSPMKGHSHVYWYRQLPEEGLKFMVYLQKENIIDESGMPKERFSAEFPKEGPSILRIQQVVRGDSAAYFCASSPTYGYYGYTFGSGTRLTVV.

In DNA, the CDR3 is TGTGCCAGCAGCCCTAGGGAGGGCTACACCTTC. Amino acid sequence: CASSPREGYTF. This chain connects TRBV7-9 to TRBJ1-2; D gene unclear. Germline values: CDR1 SEHNR, CDR2 FQNEAQ (reference sequence). Trimming left V 5 bases short and J 8 bases short, with 9 bases between. The length of the CDR3 is 11 residues.

This rearrangement joins TRBV2 to TRBJ2-3; D possibly matches TRBD1 or TRBD2 (5 bases each). The CDR3 covers 12 residues. Trimming pared 6 bases from V and 6 bases from J, leaving 10 bases between. Germline V gives CDR1 SNHLY, CDR2 FYNNEI. The CDR3 spells CASRGEGDTQYF. For the CDR3, the DNA is TGTGCCAGCAGAGGTGAGGGGGATACGCAGTATTTT.

The gene calls are TRBV2 and TRBJ2-2, with D tentatively TRBD2 (5 bases). This CDR3 region has 14 residues. Germline values: CDR1 SNHLY, CDR2 FYNNEI. V gave up 3 bases and J gave up 5 bases, with 10 bases separating them. The CDR3 DNA reads as TGTGCCAGCAGTGACATCTTAGCGACCGGGGAGCTGTTTTTT. Its protein product is CASSDILATGELFF.

The chain has TRBV5-1 and TRBJ1-4, with 8 positions matching TRBD1. Germline V gives CDR1 SGHRS, CDR2 YFSETQ. The CDR3 is 14 amino acids. V dropped 4 bases and J dropped 8; count of bases not matched to a gene: 7. The CDR3 is CASSRGQGGEKLFF. As DNA, the CDR3 is TGCGCCAGCAGCCGTGGACAGGGAGGGGAAAAACTGTTTTTT.

The chain uses TRBV28 and TRBJ1-2, with TRBD1 as a possible D gene (6 bases). Trimming removed 3 bases from V and 4 bases from J, with 21 bases in between. Germline CDR1 is MDHEN and CDR2 is SYDVKM. CDR3 length equals 17 residues. Here the CDR3 reads CASSFHRAETGFYGYTF. The CDR3 coding sequence is TGTGCCAGCAGTTTCCACCGGGCGGAAACAGGGTTCTATGGCTACACCTTC.

The CDR3 sequence: CASSYRTGWSSTEAFF. The CDR3 coding sequence is TGTGCCAGCAGTTATCGGACAGGGTGGTCGAGCACTGAAGCTTTCTTT. The chain joins TRBV27 to TRBJ1-1; 8 nucleotides agree with TRBD1. The CDR3 runs 16 residues. Germline-derived CDR1 and CDR2 are MNHEY and SMNVEV (reference sequence). V shed 4 bases, J shed 4 bases, and the junction held 11 bases outside the gene matches.

The chain uses TRBV7-9 and TRBJ1-3; 8 positions agree with TRBD1. Trimming took 2 bases from V and 3 from J; bases not matched to a gene: 6. The CDR3 consists of 16 residues. The germline gives CDR1 SEHNR, CDR2 FQNEAQ (reference sequence). The CDR3 DNA follows: TGTGCCAGCAGCTTAACGACAGGGGCCTATGGAAACACCATATATTTT. Its translation: CASSLTTGAYGNTIYF.

CDR3 nucleotide sequence: TGTGCCAGCAGCTTAGGGCATAACACTGAAGCTTTCTTT. Translated, it gives CASSLGHNTEAFF. The chain joins TRBV7-2 to TRBJ1-1, with D unclear. V lost 1 base and J lost 2, with 5 bases in between. Germline loops: CDR1 SGHTA, CDR2 FQGNSA. This CDR3 spans 13 amino acids.

This chain joins TRBV6-1 and TRBJ2-7; D remains ambiguous. V gave up 0 bases and J gave up 12 bases, with 12 bases separating them. Germline V CDR1 and CDR2: MNHNS, SASEGT. The CDR3 spans 12 residues. This CDR3 reads CASSEARRQRYF. CDR3 DNA: TGTGCCAGCAGTGAAGCGCGCCGGCAGCGGTACTTC.

The genes are TRBV5-1 and TRBJ2-1; D is unclear. The germline gives CDR1 SGHRS, CDR2 YFSETQ. This CDR3 contains 15 residues. V was trimmed by 0 bases and J by 7 bases, leaving 14 bases between them. The CDR3: CASSLDGPEVNEQFF. The CDR3 DNA reads as TGCGCCAGCAGCTTGGATGGGCCCGAGGTAAATGAGCAGTTCTTC.

CDR3 residues: CASSLSKPYNEQFF. The CDR3, as DNA: TGTGCCAGCAGCCTATCCAAACCCTACAATGAGCAGTTCTTC. The chain has TRBV27 and TRBJ2-1; D gene ambiguous. Germline values: CDR1 MNHEY, CDR2 SMNVEV (reference sequence). Between the trimmed V and J ends, which lost 6 bases and 2 bases, there was a span of 11 bases. The CDR3 runs 14 residues.

The chain uses TRBV29-1 and TRBJ2-7, with D possibly matching TRBD1 (6 bases). Trimming took 6 bases from V and 0 from J, leaving 15 bases between them. There are 14 residues in the CDR3. The germline gives CDR1 SQVTM, CDR2 ANQGSEA. CDR3 sequence (DNA): TGCAGCGTCACTCGTACAGGGAGCTCCTACGAGCAGTACTTC. The encoded protein is CSVTRTGSSYEQYF.

V usage is TRBV7-2 and J usage is TRBJ2-1; TRBD2 is a possible D gene (5 bases). This CDR3 is built from 15 residues. Per germline, CDR1 SGHTA and CDR2 FQGNSA. The V and J ends lost 2 bases and 0 bases respectively, with 8 bases between them. The CDR3 coding sequence is TGTGCCAGCAGCTTAAAAGGGAGCTCCTACAATGAGCAGTTCTTC. Translation gives CASSLKGSSYNEQFF.

The gene calls are TRBV7-3 and TRBJ1-1, with D hard to call. The germline CDR1 and CDR2 sequences are SGHTA and FQGTGA. The V end was cut by 0 bases, the J end by 6 bases, with 11 bases between. The CDR3 is made up of 14 amino acids. This CDR3 is CASSLTIGVAEAFF. CDR3 DNA: TGTGCCAGCAGCTTAACGATAGGAGTGGCTGAAGCTTTCTTT. Full variable domain (remainder filled in from reference TRBV7-3 and TRBJ1-1): GAGVSQTPSNKVTEKGKYVELRCDPISGHTALYWYRQSLGQGPEFLIYFQGTGAADDSGLPNDRFFAVRPEGSVSTLKIQRTERGDSAVYLCASSLTIGVAEAFFGQGTRLTVV.

The chain combines TRBV6-5 with TRBJ2-7, with TRBD2 as a possible D gene (5 bases). There are 12 residues in the CDR3. Germline loops: CDR1 MNHEY, CDR2 SVGAGI. The V and J ends lost 5 bases and 4 bases respectively, with 9 bases between them. The CDR3 bases are TGTGCCAGCAGTAGCCGGGGTTACGAGCAGTACTTC. Its translation: CASSSRGYEQYF.

The chain couples TRBV5-1 to TRBJ2-5, with 8 nucleotides matching TRBD2. V trimming: 3 bases; J trimming: 4 bases; junction bases outside the gene matches: 8. The germline V gene encodes CDR1 SGHRS and CDR2 YFSETQ. CDR3 size: 15 residues. The CDR3 nucleotides read TGCGCCAGCAGCTACCAAGCGGGGGAAGGAGAGACCCAGTACTTC. This encodes CASSYQAGEGETQYF.

This chain uses TRBV18 with TRBJ2-1; 9 bases line up with TRBD1. There are 15 residues in the CDR3. V shed 3 bases and J 7 bases; nucleotides not matched to a gene: 7. The germline CDR1 and CDR2 sequences are KGHSH and LQKENI. CDR3 in amino acids: CASSPARDRVNEQFF. Written as DNA, the CDR3 is TGTGCCAGCTCACCGGCCCGGGACAGGGTAAATGAGCAGTTCTTC.

The V and J genes are TRBV18 and TRBJ2-5; weak D call: TRBD1 (6 bases). In germline, CDR1 is KGHSH, CDR2 LQKENI. V lost 5 bases and J 5 bases, leaving 21 bases between the germline ends. This CDR3 comprises 16 residues. In DNA form, the CDR3 reads TGTGCCAGCTCAAACCAGGACCTGGACAGCATGGAGACCCAGTACTTC. Protein: CASSNQDLDSMETQYF.

The chain couples TRBV11-3 to TRBJ2-5; no definite D call. The germline gives CDR1 SGHNT, CDR2 YENEEA. Trimming stripped 4 bases from V and 5 bases from J, with 5 bases between. There are 11 residues in the CDR3. In DNA form, the CDR3 reads TGTGCCAGCAGCTCTGGGGAGACCCAGTACTTC. It codes for CASSSGETQYF.

This sequence joins TRBV14 and TRBJ2-4; unclear D gene. V shed 3 bases and J shed 7 bases, with 7 bases lying between them. There are 12 residues in the CDR3. Looked up from germline, CDR1 is SGHDN and CDR2 is FVKESK. The DNA for the CDR3 is TGTGCCAGCAGCCAGGCCCCCAACATTCAGTACTTC. This encodes CASSQAPNIQYF.